These T cell receptor beta chains were read from a single sample in a study of shared clonotypes between healthy human individuals. Assay used: immunoSEQ multiplex PCR; TCRdb lists only in-frame clones, some missing. Here the sample spans roughly 2,000,000 clones, approximately 94% being singletons. What was sequenced was naive CD8+ T cells sorted from blood. These receptors originate from a man aged 18 to 29 in good health. The CDR3 runs from the conserved cysteine through the conserved F or W. Each record gives: V gene, J gene, clone size, CDR3 protein. Size values are once, few and many counts, or a class for expanded clones, and some rows have none.

V: TRBV7-2
J: TRBJ2-5
size: .
CDR3: CASSLRGEGRKETQYF

V: TRBV5-1
J: TRBJ1-5
size: once
CDR3: CASSLGSGQPQHF

V: TRBV11-2
J: TRBJ2-3
size: .
CDR3: CASSTRALRGGLTDTQYF

V: TRBV27
J: TRBJ1-3
size: .
CDR3: CASTSLGGNTIYF

V: TRBV7-6
J: TRBJ1-5
size: .
CDR3: CASDRKYQPQHF

V: TRBV6-5
J: TRBJ2-1
size: .
CDR3: CACGSGSSYNEQFF

V: TRBV29-1
J: TRBJ2-5
size: .
CDR3: CSVEEPAEAQETQYF

V: TRBV19
J: TRBJ2-7
size: once
CDR3: CASSGQDPAYEQYF

V: TRBV5-1
J: TRBJ2-1
size: .
CDR3: CASSFFAESSYNEQFF

V: TRBV14
J: TRBJ1-3
size: .
CDR3: CASSQEFFGAGDTIYF

V: TRBV5-4
J: TRBJ2-4
size: .
CDR3: CASSSQGTENIQYF

V: TRBV7-2
J: TRBJ2-7
size: .
CDR3: CASSLGLAGYEQYF

V: TRBV30
J: TRBJ1-1
size: .
CDR3: CAWSPGPGRAFF

V: TRBV7-9
J: TRBJ2-5
size: .
CDR3: CASSLVVTETQYF

V: TRBV11-2
J: TRBJ1-2
size: .
CDR3: CASSLGTAYGYTF

V: TRBV4-1
J: TRBJ2-7
size: .
CDR3: CASSPGLVYEQYF

V: TRBV27
J: TRBJ2-2
size: .
CDR3: CASSPQGTTGELFF

V: TRBV11-2
J: TRBJ2-3
size: .
CDR3: CASSLWTGSTDTQYF

V: TRBV2
J: TRBJ2-7
size: .
CDR3: CASSGVTGAYEQYF

V: TRBV7-9
J: TRBJ2-1
size: once
CDR3: CASSFGQYNEQFF

V: TRBV6-5
J: TRBJ2-3
size: .
CDR3: CASSYSRDTQYF

V: TRBV5-4
J: TRBJ2-7
size: .
CDR3: CASSRTSGNEQYF

V: TRBV5-1
J: TRBJ2-3
size: .
CDR3: CASSLGQGDTAQYF

V: TRBV7-9
J: TRBJ2-1
size: .
CDR3: CASSLGNSGSYNEQFF

V: TRBV10-3
J: TRBJ1-1
size: .
CDR3: CAISERGRDVAFF

V: TRBV11-2
J: TRBJ1-5
size: .
CDR3: CASSLVGWQGADQPQHF

V: TRBV29-1
J: TRBJ2-7
size: .
CDR3: CSVSFDTQLTYEQYF

V: TRBV27
J: TRBJ2-2
size: .
CDR3: CASSFLGVVGTGELFF

V: TRBV15
J: TRBJ2-7
size: .
CDR3: CATSSWDGTYEQYF

V: TRBV7-3
J: TRBJ2-3
size: .
CDR3: CASSLNPLGGDTQYF

V: TRBV7-8
J: TRBJ2-3
size: .
CDR3: CASSLVEREDLTDTQYF

V: TRBV7-7
J: TRBJ2-7
size: .
CDR3: CASSFARGYEQYF

V: TRBV7-9
J: TRBJ1-1
size: .
CDR3: CASILLGGARPTEAFF

V: TRBV13
J: TRBJ1-1
size: .
CDR3: CASSLEGTEAFF

V: TRBV7-8
J: TRBJ1-1
size: .
CDR3: CASSLGHHEAFF

V: TRBV5-4
J: TRBJ2-5
size: .
CDR3: CASSPGTETETQYF

V: TRBV15
J: TRBJ2-2
size: .
CDR3: CATTTTGKETGELFF

V: TRBV29-1
J: TRBJ2-5
size: .
CDR3: CSVEGTSGGQETQYF

V: TRBV6-1
J: TRBJ2-1
size: .
CDR3: CASSESTAIFNEQFF

V: TRBV11-3
J: TRBJ2-1
size: .
CDR3: CASSLGGEQFF

V: TRBV7-7
J: TRBJ2-7
size: few
CDR3: CASRPLAGGPDEQYF

V: TRBV6-1
J: TRBJ2-3
size: once
CDR3: CASSENPASGGYTDTQYF

V: TRBV4-1
J: TRBJ2-7
size: .
CDR3: CASSLKVSYEQYF

V: TRBV27
J: TRBJ2-2
size: .
CDR3: CASSPLAGGGGSGELFF

V: TRBV5-6
J: TRBJ2-7
size: .
CDR3: CASSSDRAEQYF

V: TRBV7-9
J: TRBJ1-2
size: few
CDR3: CASSLDPGATYGYTF